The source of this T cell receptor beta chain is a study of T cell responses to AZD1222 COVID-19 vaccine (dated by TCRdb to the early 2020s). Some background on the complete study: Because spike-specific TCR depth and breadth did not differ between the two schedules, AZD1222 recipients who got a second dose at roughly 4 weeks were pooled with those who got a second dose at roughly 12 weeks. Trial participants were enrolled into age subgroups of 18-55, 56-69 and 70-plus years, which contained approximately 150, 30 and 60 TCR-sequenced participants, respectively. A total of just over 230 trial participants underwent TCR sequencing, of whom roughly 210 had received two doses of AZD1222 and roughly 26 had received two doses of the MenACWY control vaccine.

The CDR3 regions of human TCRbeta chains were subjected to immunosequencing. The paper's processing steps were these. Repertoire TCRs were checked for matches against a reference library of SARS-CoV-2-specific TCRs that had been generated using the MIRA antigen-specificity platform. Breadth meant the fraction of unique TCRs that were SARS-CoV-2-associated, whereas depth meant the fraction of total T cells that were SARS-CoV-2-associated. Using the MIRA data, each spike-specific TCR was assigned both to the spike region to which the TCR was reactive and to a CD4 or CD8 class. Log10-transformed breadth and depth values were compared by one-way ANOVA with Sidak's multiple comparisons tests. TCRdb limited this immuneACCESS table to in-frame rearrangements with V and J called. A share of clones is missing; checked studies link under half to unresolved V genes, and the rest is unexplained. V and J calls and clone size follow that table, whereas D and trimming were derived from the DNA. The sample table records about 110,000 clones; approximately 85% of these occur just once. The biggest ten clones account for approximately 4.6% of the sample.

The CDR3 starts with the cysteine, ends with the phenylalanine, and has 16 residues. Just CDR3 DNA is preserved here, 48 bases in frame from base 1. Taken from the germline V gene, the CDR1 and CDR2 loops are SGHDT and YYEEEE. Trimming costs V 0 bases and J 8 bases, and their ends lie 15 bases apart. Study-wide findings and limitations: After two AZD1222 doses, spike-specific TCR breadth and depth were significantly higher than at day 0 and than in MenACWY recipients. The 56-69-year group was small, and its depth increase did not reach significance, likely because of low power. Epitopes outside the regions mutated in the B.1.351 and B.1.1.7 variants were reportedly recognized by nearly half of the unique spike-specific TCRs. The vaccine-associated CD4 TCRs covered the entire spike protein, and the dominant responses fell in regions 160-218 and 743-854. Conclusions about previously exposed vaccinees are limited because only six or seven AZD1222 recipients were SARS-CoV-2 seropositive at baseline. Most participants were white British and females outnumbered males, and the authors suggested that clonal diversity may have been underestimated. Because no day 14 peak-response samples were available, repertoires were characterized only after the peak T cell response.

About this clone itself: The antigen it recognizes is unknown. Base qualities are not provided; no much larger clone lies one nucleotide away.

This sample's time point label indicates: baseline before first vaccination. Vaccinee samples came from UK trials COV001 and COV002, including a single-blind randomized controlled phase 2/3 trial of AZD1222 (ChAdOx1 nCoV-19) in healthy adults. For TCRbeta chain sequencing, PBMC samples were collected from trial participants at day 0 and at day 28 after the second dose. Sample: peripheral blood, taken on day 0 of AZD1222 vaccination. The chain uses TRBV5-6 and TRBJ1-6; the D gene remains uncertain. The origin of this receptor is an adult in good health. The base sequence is TGTGCCAGCAGCTTGGGAGTGGGCGGACTTTATTCACCCCTCCACTTT. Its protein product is CASSLGVGGLYSPLHF.